The clone carrying this T cell receptor (beta chain) has a handful of counts. Its specificity is not known. The PCR was carried out with 60 Vbeta primers and 13 Jbeta primers. The data were produced by immunoSEQ multiplex PCR, yet TCRdb's version contains in-frame clones alone and is incomplete. The table has some 80,000 clones, 78% seen once. This sample stems from a study of cytomegalovirus exposure and HLA in healthy donors. Study results and limitations: A later analysis found common viral pathogens apparently linked to several of the most significant clusters.

The V segment lost 6 bases and the J segment 12 bases; nucleotides outside the gene matches: 5. CDR1 and CDR2 from the germline V gene are MNHEY and SVGAGI. CDR3 length: 11 residues. This receptor was identified in a man aged 35 to 55 in good health and CMV-seronegative. The chain is built from TRBV6-5 and TRBJ2-1, with 7 bases matching TRBD1. The specimen sequenced was PBMCs. DNA of the CDR3: TGTGCCAGCAGAGACGGGACAGCGCAGTTCTTC. It yields the protein CASRDGTAQFF.